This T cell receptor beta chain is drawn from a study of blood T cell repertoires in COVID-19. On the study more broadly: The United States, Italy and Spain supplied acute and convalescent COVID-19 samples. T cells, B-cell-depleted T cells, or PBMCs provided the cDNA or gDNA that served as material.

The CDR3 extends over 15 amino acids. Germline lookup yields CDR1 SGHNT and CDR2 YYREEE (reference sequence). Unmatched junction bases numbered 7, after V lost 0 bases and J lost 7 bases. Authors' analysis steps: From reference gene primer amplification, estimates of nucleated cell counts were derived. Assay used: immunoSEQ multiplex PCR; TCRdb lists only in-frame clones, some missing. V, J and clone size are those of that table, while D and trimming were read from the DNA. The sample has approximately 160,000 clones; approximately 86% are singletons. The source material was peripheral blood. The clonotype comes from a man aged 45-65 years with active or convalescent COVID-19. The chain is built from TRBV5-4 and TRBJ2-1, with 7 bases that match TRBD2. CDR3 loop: CASSLAQGLPNEQFF. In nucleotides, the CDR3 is TGTGCCAGCAGCTTGGCGCAGGGACTACCTAATGAGCAGTTCTTC. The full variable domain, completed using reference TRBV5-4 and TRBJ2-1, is ETGVTQSPTHLIKTRGQQVTLRCSSQSGHNTVSWYQQALGQGPQFIFQYYREEENGRGNFPPRFSGLQFPNYSSELNVNALELDDSALYLCASSLAQGLPNEQFFGPGTRLTVL.